This record concerns one TCR beta chain sequence. This clone showed up just a few times. What antigen it recognizes has not been identified. There are no base qualities to consult, and no much larger clone falls within one base. This specimen comes from a study of beta chain features in type 1 diabetes (dated by TCRdb to 2017 to 2018). The study in broad terms: Mean age, gender distribution, total cell number and subset yield did not differ between patients and healthy donors. A total of approximately 110,000,000 sorted cells were examined across all samples, and a strong correlation was observed between cell number per subset and RNA yield. The study compared TCRB repertoires of sorted circulating CD4+ T cell subsets between recently diagnosed type 1 diabetes patients and matched healthy donors. Regulatory and stem cell-like memory subsets were obtained from only 8 patients and roughly eight healthy donors, while naive and central memory subsets were obtained from all 28 donors. Points the paper makes about the study in general: Because cDNA was sequenced instead of genomic DNA, highly expressing activated cells could be over-represented, though the groups showed no difference in activation or CD3 levels. At VDJ recombination sites, type 1 diabetes patients had fewer insertions and more deleted nucleotides, which implies abnormalities in thymic rearrangement. Type 1 diabetes patients showed a moderate but significant shortening of TCRB CDR3 length in all four CD4+ subsets. Because small numbers of individuals were included in the HLA sub-analyses, any influence of HLA type on TCRB rearrangement was left unresolved. PCR might favor shorter templates, but patient and control samples were amplified and corrected together, so any skew would affect both groups equally. Naive, central memory and regulatory TCRB repertoires appeared more similar among patients than among healthy donors.

V and J lose 0 bases and 5 bases, and a span of 10 bases separates them. The cysteine opens and the phenylalanine closes a CDR3 of 14 amino acids. The CDR3 DNA has 42 bases and is translated from base 1. CDR1 is given as SGHTA and CDR2 as FQGNSA, both from the germline V gene. From each donor, a single peripheral blood sample of 100 to 150 mL on average was drawn into heparinised tubes. A BD FACSAria II was used to sort naive, central memory, regulatory and stem cell-like memory CD4+ T cells with a panel that included CD45RO, CCR7, CD25, CD127, CD95 and CD27. A purity above 98% was achieved for all sorted populations. Right away, PBMCs were isolated by Lymphoprep density gradient centrifugation and were stained directly, with no culture step. So that batch effects would be minimized, each experiment stained and sorted samples in pairs, pairing one healthy donor with one patient. The entire amount of isolated RNA was reverse transcribed using the High Capacity cDNA Reverse Transcription Kit, so the sequenced TCRB transcripts were expressed ones. Deep immunoSEQ sequencing was performed on naive, central memory and regulatory T cell samples, with an average of roughly 3.3 million total reads per sample. Sorted cells were lysed in RLT buffer and RNA was extracted with DNase-treated RNeasy Micro or Mini kits, depending on cell number. To prevent cross-contamination, each cell subset was processed individually, whereas patient and healthy donor samples were processed jointly. Using the immunoSEQ multiplex PCR, TCRB sequences were amplified from cDNA into 87-bp fragments spanning the CDR3 region. The amplicons were sequenced using the Illumina HiSeq platform. From the authors' description of their analysis: PCR bias was computationally corrected using synthetic template baselines, reads within Hamming distance 2 were collapsed, and singletons that could not be merged were discarded. Reads were aligned to IMGT to assign V, D and J genes, CDR3 length, and insertions or deletions at six rearrangement sites. Clonotype counts were normalized to sorted cell number within each subset before computing true diversity and Gini coefficients with the tcR R package. The overlap coefficient, calculated on TCRB nucleotide sequences, was used to measure repertoire sharing. Out-of-frame TCRB sequences from naive cells were analyzed to stand in for the pre-selection repertoire. As stored in TCRdb, this immuneACCESS dataset retains in-frame rearrangements with V and J assigned. A fraction of the clones does not appear; measured against another copy, unresolved V genes explain less than half of the discrepancy, and the remainder lacks a known reason. D and trimming come from the DNA, and the V and J calls and clone size come from that table. The sample table shows hundreds of thousands of clones, and around a sixth are seen once. The ten largest account for around 0.095% of the sample.

The rearrangement combines TRBV7-2 with TRBJ1-2, with TRBD1 tentatively as D gene (6 bases match). The sample taken for sequencing was naive CD4+ T cells from blood. This specimen's cell subset or site label, interpreted: true naive CD4+ T cells. The TCR comes from a man in his late teens or twenties in good health. The CDR3 in this case is CASSLARQGYGYTF. DNA sequence: TGTGCCAGCAGCTTAGCGAGGCAGGGGTATGGCTACACCTTC. Reference TRBV7-2 and TRBJ1-2 proteins supply the regions before and after the CDR3; the full variable domain is: GAGVSQSPSNKVTEKGKDVELRCDPISGHTALYWYRQSLGQGLEFLIYFQGNSAPDKSGLPSDRFSAERTGGSVSTLTIQRTQQEDSAVYLCASSLARQGYGYTFGSGTRLTVV.